The 9 T cell receptor beta chains presented below share a single source sample, sequenced in a study of T cell responses to AZD1222 COVID-19 vaccine (dated by TCRdb to the early 2020s). Receptor amplification or capture employed the immunoSEQ multiplex PCR assay. TCRdb mirrors the immuneACCESS table, restricted to in-frame sequences. Some clones are absent from its copies; in checked studies, under half trace to an unresolved V gene, and the reason for the others is unknown. The sample table records about 81,000 clones; about 93% of these occur just once. The top ten clones comprise roughly 12% of the sample. The sample's time point, from its label and the paper: about 28 days (+/-7) after the second vaccine dose. The material sequenced was peripheral blood, taken 28 days after the second AZD1222 dose. Source of these receptors: an adult who received the AZD1222 COVID-19 vaccine.

This chain joins TRBV19 and TRBJ1-1, with 7 bases aligning to TRBD1. Germline trimming cut 3 bases from V and 6 bases from J; bases unmatched to any gene: 13. This CDR3 comprises 16 residues. Looked up from germline, CDR1 is LNHDA and CDR2 is SQIVND (reference sequence). In DNA form, the CDR3 reads TGTGCCAGTAGTATCGGGCACAGGGGACTCGCCCCTGAAGCTTTCTTT. This translates into CASSIGHRGLAPEAFF.

This rearrangement joins TRBV2 to TRBJ2-5; 7 bases line up with TRBD1. Germline-derived CDR1 and CDR2 are SNHLY and FYNNEI. J was trimmed by 4 bases and V by 6 bases; bases with no gene match: 8. The CDR3 has 14 amino acids. CDR3 sequence (DNA): TGTGCCAGCAGACCCAGGGGGTGGTTAGAGACCCAGTACTTC. This sequence encodes CASRPRGWLETQYF.

This rearrangement joins TRBV5-1 to TRBJ1-1; 11 bases are a match to TRBD1. Looked up from germline, CDR1 is SGHRS and CDR2 is YFSETQ. This CDR3 is built from 15 residues. Trimming at V came to 0 bases and at J to 6 bases, leaving 4 bases not matched to a gene. The CDR3 reads CASSLVGQGVPEAFF. CDR3 DNA sequence: TGCGCCAGCAGCTTGGTGGGACAGGGGGTCCCTGAAGCTTTCTTT.

The chain is built from TRBV18 and TRBJ1-5; TRBD1 might be the D (6 bases). In germline, CDR1 is KGHSH, CDR2 LQKENI. The CDR3 has 15 amino acids. Trimming pared 2 bases from V and 5 bases from J, leaving 13 bases between. The CDR3 loop is CASSPNRDGDQPQHF. The CDR3 region has the DNA TGTGCCAGCTCACCAAACAGGGATGGCGATCAGCCCCAGCATTTT.

V and J are TRBV15 and TRBJ2-3; TRBD2 matches 9 bases. J lost 2 bases, V lost 2 bases, and 11 bases had no gene match. In germline, CDR1 is LNHNV, CDR2 YYDKDF (reference sequence). The CDR3 is 18 amino acids. The CDR3 nucleotides are TGTGCCACCAGCAGACTACCCCAAGCGGGGGGCTCCACAGATACGCAGTATTTT. Protein sequence: CATSRLPQAGGSTDTQYF.

The genes are TRBV6-5 and TRBJ1-5; D is unclear. The CDR3 totals 12 residues. V lost 6 bases and J 1 base, leaving 4 bases between the germline ends. CDR1 is MNHEY, CDR2 SVGAGI, per germline. The CDR3 DNA follows: TGTGCCAGCAGACCGAGCAATCAGCCCCAGCATTTT. This sequence encodes CASRPSNQPQHF.

The J gene is TRBJ2-1, the V gene TRBV5-4; D call uncertain. CDR1 and CDR2 from the germline V gene are SGHNT and YYREEE (reference sequence). Deletions cut 6 bases from V and 9 bases from J, with 7 bases between. The CDR3 spans 10 residues. The CDR3 is CASKRTEQFF. CDR3 nucleotide sequence: TGTGCCAGCAAGAGAACTGAGCAGTTCTTC.

The CDR3, as DNA: TGTGCCAGCAGCTTATCGCTAGCCTCGAACACCGGGGAGCTGTTTTTT. This encodes CASSLSLASNTGELFF. The chain combines TRBV7-3 with TRBJ2-2; D possibly corresponds to TRBD2 (5 bases). The CDR3 consists of 16 residues. Looked up from germline, CDR1 is SGHTA and CDR2 is FQGTGA. V lost 2 bases to trimming and J lost 0 bases, with 10 bases between them.

This clone appeared a single time. The V call is TRBV11-3, the J call TRBJ2-5, with 9 bases matching TRBD1. CDR3 length equals 18 residues. The germline CDR1 and CDR2 sequences are SGHNT and YENEEA. Germline trimming cut 0 bases from V and 1 base from J; bases unmatched to any gene: 9. Here the CDR3 reads CASSLDRGDREGQETQYF. DNA of the CDR3: TGTGCCAGCAGCTTAGATCGAGGGGACAGGGAAGGCCAAGAGACCCAGTACTTC.